The following is a T cell receptor beta chain sequence with its context. Its antigen is unknown. Germline assignment: CDR1 SEHNR and CDR2 FQNEAQ (reference sequence). The CDR3 runs 14 residues. The ends were cut back, 5 bases at V and 2 bases at J, with 11 bases in the middle. This specimen belongs to a study of CD8 T cells in Susac syndrome. Reverse transcription of about 0.45 to 1 ug RNA was carried out with random hexamers. TCRdb used MiXCR to reprocess the immunoSEQ multiplex PCR reads, holding one entry per CDR3 protein. The sample carries some 140,000 distinct CDR3 sequences, under 95% recorded once. Study-level findings and limits: The relatively small number of individuals in the TCR sequencing and HLA analysis was acknowledged by the study.

The sample comprised CD8+ T cells from PBMCs. This sequence joins TRBV7-9 and TRBJ2-3, with D unresolved. The clonotype comes from a human donor with multiple sclerosis. The DNA for the CDR3 is TGTGCCAGCAGCGACCCTCGACTCACAGATACGCAGTATTTT. Amino acid sequence: CASSDPRLTDTQYF.